This paragraph covers one T cell receptor beta chain sequence. Its target is not known. Using immunoSEQ multiplex PCR, the repertoire was profiled, and TCRdb retains in-frame clones only, with some absent. The sample lists about a million clones, approximately 75% occurring once. These data come from a study of shared clonotypes between healthy human individuals. Study-wide background: A donor's plate count was three for CD4 naive and three for CD4 memory; CD8 naive had two and CD8 memory one. Study results and limitations: The donor pool, a small one, limited the genetic and exposure-history diversity represented.

Donors were Caucasian adults residing in Nashville, Tennessee, USA. V lost 3 bases and J lost 6; bases outside the gene matches: 7. Germline V lookup: CDR1 SEHNR, CDR2 FQNEAQ (reference sequence). The CDR3 is 15 residues long. The V call is TRBV7-9, the J call TRBJ1-4, with 7 bases identical to TRBD1. This sequence was found in a man aged 18 to 30 in good health. Some clones in this sample may be carry-over from other donors' samples. The sequencing input was memory CD4+ T cells from PBMCs. Indicated subset: CD45RA-negative fraction. CDR3: CASSFPTGTHEKLFF. Here the CDR3 DNA reads TGTGCCAGCAGCTTCCCGACAGGGACCCATGAAAAACTGTTTTTT.